This is a list of T cell receptor beta chains from one sample in a study of T-cell memory formation after mild COVID-19. TCRdb called the 5' RACE reads again in MiXCR, with one record for every CDR3 protein. Seen here are some 250,000 distinct CDR3 sequences, approximately 10% observed once, and the top ten hold approximately 20%. Sequencing was performed on PBMCs or a T cell subset sorted from them (not recorded which). The receptors were sampled from a man aged 18 to 29 who had mild COVID-19 (a few samples of this study predate the infection). Cell type and time point are not known. The CDR3 runs from the conserved cysteine through the conserved F or W. A D gene is named only where the DNA matches it firmly. Part of the rows lack a size; the others show once, few, many or a class for expanded clones.

d_gene: -
v_gene: TRBV6-2/TRBV6-3
j_gene: TRBJ2-2
abundance: few
CDR3aa: CASSDPQGFTGELFF
CDR3nt: TGTGCCAGCAGTGACCCACAGGGATTCACCGGGGAGCTGTTTTTT

d_gene: TRBD1
v_gene: TRBV3-1
j_gene: TRBJ2-7
abundance: few
CDR3aa: CASSQPGQGGYEQYF
CDR3nt: TGTGCCAGCAGCCAACCAGGACAGGGTGGATACGAGCAGTACTTC

d_gene: TRBD1
v_gene: TRBV24-1
j_gene: TRBJ2-1
abundance: few
CDR3aa: CATSDSDRDEQFF
CDR3nt: TGTGCCACCAGTGATTCGGACAGGGATGAGCAGTTCTTC

d_gene: -
v_gene: TRBV7-2
j_gene: TRBJ2-3
abundance: -
CDR3aa: CASSQGTPSTDTQYF
CDR3nt: TGTGCCAGCAGCCAAGGGACACCTAGCACAGATACGCAGTATTTT

d_gene: -
v_gene: TRBV29-1
j_gene: TRBJ1-1
abundance: -
CDR3aa: CSVEDGGGRTEAFF
CDR3nt: TGCAGCGTTGAAGATGGAGGGGGTCGCACTGAAGCTTTCTTT

d_gene: -
v_gene: TRBV5-5
j_gene: TRBJ2-5
abundance: -
CDR3aa: CASSLISRPTGTQYF
CDR3nt: TGTGCCAGCAGCTTGATCTCCAGACCGACCGGGACCCAGTACTTC

d_gene: -
v_gene: TRBV5-5
j_gene: TRBJ1-4
abundance: -
CDR3aa: CASSLDSGGEKLFF
CDR3nt: TGTGCCAGCAGCCTAGACAGCGGCGGGGAAAAACTGTTTTTT

d_gene: -
v_gene: TRBV29-1
j_gene: TRBJ2-7
abundance: few
CDR3aa: CSVEDSAYEQYF
CDR3nt: TGCAGCGTTGAAGATAGCGCCTACGAGCAGTACTTC

d_gene: -
v_gene: TRBV21-1
j_gene: TRBJ1-1
abundance: -
CDR3aa: CASIVGTGQSTEAFF
CDR3nt: TGTGCCAGCATTGTCGGGACAGGACAGTCCACTGAAGCTTTCTTT

d_gene: TRBD2
v_gene: TRBV6-5
j_gene: TRBJ2-1
abundance: -
CDR3aa: CASSGLAGVNEQFF
CDR3nt: TGTGCCAGCAGTGGACTAGCGGGGGTCAATGAGCAGTTCTTC

d_gene: -
v_gene: TRBV7-3
j_gene: TRBJ2-1
abundance: -
CDR3aa: CASSPTLGGYNEQFF
CDR3nt: TGTGCCAGCAGCCCTACTTTGGGGGGTTACAATGAGCAGTTCTTC

d_gene: -
v_gene: TRBV29-1
j_gene: TRBJ2-1
abundance: -
CDR3aa: CSVEKPNRNEQFF
CDR3nt: TGCAGCGTTGAAAAACCTAATAGAAATGAGCAGTTCTTC

d_gene: -
v_gene: TRBV6-1
j_gene: TRBJ2-7
abundance: few
CDR3aa: CASSEALSGTYEQYF
CDR3nt: TGTGCCAGCAGTGAAGCGCTTTCCGGAACCTACGAGCAGTACTTC

d_gene: -
v_gene: TRBV9
j_gene: TRBJ2-5
abundance: -
CDR3aa: CASNLQGGQETQYF
CDR3nt: TGTGCCAGCAACTTACAGGGTGGTCAAGAGACCCAGTACTTC

d_gene: -
v_gene: TRBV6-1
j_gene: TRBJ1-1
abundance: -
CDR3aa: CASKRSPNTEAFF
CDR3nt: TGTGCCTCAAAACGATCACCGAACACTGAAGCTTTCTTT

d_gene: TRBD1
v_gene: TRBV2
j_gene: TRBJ1-1
abundance: -
CDR3aa: CASSANRGLGTEAFF
CDR3nt: TGTGCCAGCAGTGCTAACAGGGGGCTGGGGACTGAAGCTTTCTTT

d_gene: -
v_gene: TRBV5-1
j_gene: TRBJ1-4
abundance: -
CDR3aa: CASSFYSNEKLFF
CDR3nt: TGCGCCAGCAGCTTCTACTCGAATGAAAAACTGTTTTTT

d_gene: TRBD2
v_gene: TRBV9
j_gene: TRBJ2-3
abundance: few
CDR3aa: CASSVAGGTSVTQYF
CDR3nt: TGTGCCAGCAGCGTAGCGGGGGGAACCAGCGTGACGCAGTATTTT

d_gene: -
v_gene: TRBV11-2
j_gene: TRBJ1-3
abundance: few
CDR3aa: CASSSRGSGNTIYF
CDR3nt: TGTGCCAGCAGCTCCCGGGGCTCTGGAAACACCATATATTTT

d_gene: -
v_gene: TRBV6-5
j_gene: TRBJ1-1
abundance: few
CDR3aa: CASRPEVGRSLEAFF
CDR3nt: TGTGCCAGCAGACCTGAGGTGGGCCGTTCACTAGAAGCTTTCTTT

d_gene: -
v_gene: TRBV20-1
j_gene: TRBJ1-1
abundance: -
CDR3aa: CSGEQGSGTEAFF
CDR3nt: TGCAGTGGAGAACAAGGTTCGGGGACTGAAGCTTTCTTT

d_gene: -
v_gene: TRBV7-3
j_gene: TRBJ2-6
abundance: -
CDR3aa: CASSLRGPGANVLTF
CDR3nt: TGTGCCAGCAGCTTAAGAGGACCTGGGGCCAACGTCCTGACTTTC

d_gene: -
v_gene: TRBV5-1
j_gene: TRBJ2-2
abundance: few
CDR3aa: CASSLRSGRGELFF
CDR3nt: TGCGCCAGCAGCTTGCGGTCAGGACGCGGGGAGCTGTTTTTT

d_gene: -
v_gene: TRBV7-2
j_gene: TRBJ2-4
abundance: many
CDR3aa: CASSSRTQNIQYF
CDR3nt: TGTGCCAGCAGCTCACGGACCCAAAACATTCAGTACTTC

d_gene: -
v_gene: TRBV15
j_gene: TRBJ1-1
abundance: -
CDR3aa: CATSSRGGGFEAFF
CDR3nt: TGTGCCACCAGCTCGCGTGGGGGGGGCTTTGAAGCTTTCTTT

d_gene: -
v_gene: TRBV4-1
j_gene: TRBJ1-3
abundance: few
CDR3aa: CASSQFGNTIYF
CDR3nt: TGCGCCAGCAGCCAATTTGGAAACACCATATATTTT

d_gene: TRBD2
v_gene: TRBV5-1
j_gene: TRBJ2-1
abundance: few
CDR3aa: CASSLYGTTTNEQFF
CDR3nt: TGCGCCAGCAGCTTGTACGGGACTACCACCAATGAGCAGTTCTTC

d_gene: -
v_gene: TRBV5-1
j_gene: TRBJ1-2
abundance: few
CDR3aa: CASSFYGNYGYTF
CDR3nt: TGCGCCAGCAGCTTCTACGGGAACTATGGCTACACCTTC

d_gene: -
v_gene: TRBV5-1
j_gene: TRBJ1-2
abundance: few
CDR3aa: CASFQGIGYGYTF
CDR3nt: TGCGCCTCCTTCCAGGGGATCGGCTATGGCTACACCTTC

d_gene: -
v_gene: TRBV4-1
j_gene: TRBJ2-2
abundance: -
CDR3aa: CASSQNGPPNTGELFF
CDR3nt: TGCGCCAGCAGCCAGAACGGACCTCCGAACACCGGGGAGCTGTTTTTT

d_gene: -
v_gene: TRBV7-9
j_gene: TRBJ2-7
abundance: few
CDR3aa: CASSSVRVLPHEQYF
CDR3nt: TGTGCCAGCAGCTCGGTACGGGTCTTGCCCCACGAGCAGTACTTC

d_gene: -
v_gene: TRBV5-1
j_gene: TRBJ2-6
abundance: few
CDR3aa: CASSLQRAGANVLTF
CDR3nt: TGCGCCAGCAGCTTGCAGAGGGCTGGGGCCAACGTCCTGACTTTC

d_gene: -
v_gene: TRBV18
j_gene: TRBJ1-1
abundance: -
CDR3aa: CASDNGNEAFF
CDR3nt: TGTGCCAGCGACAACGGCAATGAAGCTTTCTTT

d_gene: TRBD1
v_gene: TRBV4-1
j_gene: TRBJ2-7
abundance: many
CDR3aa: CASSQRGTETGEQYF
CDR3nt: TGCGCCAGCAGCCAGCGTGGGACAGAGACAGGCGAGCAGTACTTC

d_gene: -
v_gene: TRBV9
j_gene: TRBJ2-7
abundance: once
CDR3aa: CASSVDDRIYEQYF
CDR3nt: TGTGCCAGCAGCGTAGATGACAGGATCTACGAGCAGTACTTC

d_gene: -
v_gene: TRBV24-1
j_gene: TRBJ2-5
abundance: -
CDR3aa: CATSSWAEETQYF
CDR3nt: TGTGCCACCAGTTCCTGGGCAGAAGAGACCCAGTACTTC

d_gene: -
v_gene: TRBV5-1
j_gene: TRBJ2-5
abundance: -
CDR3aa: CASSLTGKRETQYF
CDR3nt: TGCGCCAGCAGCTTGACAGGGAAACGAGAGACCCAGTACTTC

d_gene: TRBD1
v_gene: TRBV20-1
j_gene: TRBJ2-1
abundance: -
CDR3aa: CSARGIQGYSYNEQFF
CDR3nt: TGCAGTGCTAGAGGGATACAGGGGTACTCCTACAATGAGCAGTTCTTC

d_gene: TRBD1
v_gene: TRBV5-1
j_gene: TRBJ1-1
abundance: -
CDR3aa: CASSLVQGAKYTEAFF
CDR3nt: TGCGCCAGCAGCTTGGTTCAGGGGGCAAAATATACTGAAGCTTTCTTT

d_gene: -
v_gene: TRBV5-1
j_gene: TRBJ2-1
abundance: -
CDR3aa: CASSITGARVQFF
CDR3nt: TGCGCCAGCAGCATAACCGGGGCCCGCGTGCAGTTCTTC

d_gene: -
v_gene: TRBV6-2/TRBV6-3
j_gene: TRBJ2-7
abundance: -
CDR3aa: CASSYDYYTTSYEQYF
CDR3nt: TGTGCCAGCAGTTACGATTACTACACAACCTCCTACGAGCAGTACTTC

d_gene: TRBD2
v_gene: TRBV4-3
j_gene: TRBJ2-5
abundance: -
CDR3aa: CASSQELAGEYVETQYF
CDR3nt: TGCGCCAGCAGCCAAGAACTAGCGGGGGAATACGTTGAGACCCAGTACTTC

d_gene: -
v_gene: TRBV7-6
j_gene: TRBJ2-1
abundance: few
CDR3aa: CASSLGWASSYNEQFF
CDR3nt: TGTGCCAGCAGCTTAGGATGGGCGAGCTCCTACAATGAGCAGTTCTTC

d_gene: -
v_gene: TRBV2
j_gene: TRBJ1-5
abundance: -
CDR3aa: CARRQGETQHF
CDR3nt: TGTGCCAGAAGGCAAGGGGAGACCCAGCATTTT

d_gene: -
v_gene: TRBV27
j_gene: TRBJ2-7
abundance: -
CDR3aa: CASSPLGTPNYEQYF
CDR3nt: TGTGCCAGCAGTCCTCTCGGGACACCAAACTACGAGCAGTACTTC

d_gene: -
v_gene: TRBV7-8
j_gene: TRBJ2-5
abundance: -
CDR3aa: CASSLALVGRAVETQYF
CDR3nt: TGTGCCAGCAGCTTGGCCCTAGTAGGCAGGGCTGTAGAGACCCAGTACTTC

d_gene: TRBD1
v_gene: TRBV12-3/TRBV12-4
j_gene: TRBJ2-7
abundance: few
CDR3aa: CASSLRGGQGASYEQYF
CDR3nt: TGTGCCAGCAGTTTACGAGGTGGGCAGGGGGCCTCCTACGAGCAGTACTTC